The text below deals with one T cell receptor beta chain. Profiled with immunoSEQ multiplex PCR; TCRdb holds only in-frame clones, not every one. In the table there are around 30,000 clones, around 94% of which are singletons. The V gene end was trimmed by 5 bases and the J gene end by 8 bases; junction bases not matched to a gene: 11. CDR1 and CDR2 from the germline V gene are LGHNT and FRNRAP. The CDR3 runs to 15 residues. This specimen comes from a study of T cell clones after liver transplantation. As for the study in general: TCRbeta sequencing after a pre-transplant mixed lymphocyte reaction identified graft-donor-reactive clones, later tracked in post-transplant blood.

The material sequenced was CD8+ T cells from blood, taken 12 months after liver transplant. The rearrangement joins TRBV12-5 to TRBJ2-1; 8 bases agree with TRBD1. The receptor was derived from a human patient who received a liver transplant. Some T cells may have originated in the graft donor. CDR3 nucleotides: TGTGCTAGTGGTGCCGGACAGGGCCCGGGAGATGAGCAGTTCTTC. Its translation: CASGAGQGPGDEQFF.